This T cell receptor beta chain was captured by sequencing in a study of a mutant IDH1 vaccine in newly diagnosed glioma. Overall study context: Patients' prior therapy spanned radiotherapy, temozolomide, or both; most underwent both. It was at week 35 that visit V12 occurred, and at week 47 that visit V13 did. Study findings and constraints: With respect to changes in top peripheral T cell clonotypes, pseudoprogression seemed unrelated. Overall, approximately 93% of patients had vaccine-induced immune responses.

About this clone: No antigen is known for it.

Time point described: week 35, safety follow-up. Vaccination used 300 ug of mutant IDH1 20-mer peptide per dose, with topical imiquimod. The repertoire was sequenced with immunoSEQ multiplex PCR; TCRdb's copy has only in-frame clones and lacks some. Among tens of thousands of clones listed, 80% to 90% were seen once. This receptor was taken from a middle-aged man with glioma. The sample was PBMCs, taken from a glioma patient whose treatment included an IDH1 peptide vaccine.

The CDR3 coding sequence is TGCGCCAGCAGTCGCGGGACAGAAACAGATACGCAGTATTTT. Residues: CASSRGTETDTQYF. The rearrangement uses TRBV4-1 and TRBJ2-3; D perhaps matches TRBD1 (7 bases). The CDR3 extends over 14 amino acids. Trimming left V 6 bases short and J 3 bases short, with 13 bases between. CDR1 and CDR2 (germline): MGHRA, YSYEKL.